This T cell receptor beta chain was sequenced in a study of T cells in narcolepsy. The assay was immunoSEQ multiplex PCR, and TCRdb's table has in-frame clones only and misses some. Of tens of thousands of clones in the sample, 84% are singletons; the top ten hold approximately 1.3%. The CDR3 is made up of 13 amino acids. The germline gives CDR1 MDHEN, CDR2 SYDVKM. Deletions cut 3 bases from V and 4 bases from J, with 6 bases between. The chain couples TRBV28 to TRBJ1-4; D call uncertain. Sequences were obtained from CD45RA- memory CD4+ T cells from PBMCs. The receptor was derived from a human donor with narcolepsy. The CDR3 region has the DNA TGTGCCAGCAGTTTCATGGTTAATGAAAAACTGTTTTTT. Its protein product is CASSFMVNEKLFF. Full variable domain (missing parts from reference TRBV28 and TRBJ1-4): DVKVTQSSRYLVKRTGEKVFLECVQDMDHENMFWYRQDPGLGLRLIYFSYDVKMKEKGDIPEGYSVSREKKERFSLILESASTNQTSMYLCASSFMVNEKLFFGSGTQLSVL.